This entry lists 30 T cell receptor beta chains sequenced from one sample in a study of OX40 agonist ivuxolimab in advanced cancers. Clones were read by immunoSEQ multiplex PCR, and TCRdb kept only the in-frame ones, dropping some. Of about 75,000 clones in the sample, around 83% are singletons; the top ten hold 15% to 20%. The sequencing used CD4+ or CD8+ T cells sorted from blood, collected in a trial of the OX40 agonist ivuxolimab. These receptors originate from an adult with an advanced solid tumor such as melanoma, head and neck, liver or kidney cancer.

The V call is TRBV25-1, the J call TRBJ2-5; 7 nucleotides align to TRBD2. The trim removed 5 bases at V and 0 bases at J, leaving 12 bases unmatched. Per the germline V gene, CDR1 is MGHDK and CDR2 is SYGVNS. The CDR3 spans 17 residues. The DNA of the CDR3 is TGTGCCAGCAGTCCACAAAGGTTAGCGGGTAACCAAGAGACCCAGTACTTC. Translated: CASSPQRLAGNQETQYF.

The chain carries TRBV2 and TRBJ1-4; a weak D match, TRBD1 (5 bases). Germline lookup yields CDR1 SNHLY and CDR2 FYNNEI. This CDR3 comprises 14 residues. The V end was cut by 0 bases, the J end by 13 bases, with 15 bases between. The CDR3 nucleotides read TGTGCCAGCAGTGAAGCGCTTGTCGGGGGGAGACTGTTTTTT. Protein product: CASSEALVGGRLFF.

In DNA form, the CDR3 reads TGCGCCAGCAGTGATCCCGGAGCGGGAGAAAGCTCCTACAATGAGCAGTTCTTC. This sequence encodes CASSDPGAGESSYNEQFF. This rearrangement joins TRBV10-1 to TRBJ2-1, with TRBD2 identical over 8 bases. This CDR3 region has 18 residues. Germline lookup yields CDR1 WNHNN and CDR2 SYGVQD (reference sequence). After removal of 3 bases from V and 0 bases from J, the junction contained 10 bases not matched to a gene.

V gene TRBV6-5 combines with J gene TRBJ1-5; D remains unclear. The V and J ends lost 0 bases and 7 bases respectively, with 10 bases between them. The CDR3 covers 14 residues. Looked up from germline, CDR1 is MNHEY and CDR2 is SVGAGI. In DNA, the CDR3 is TGTGCCAGCAGTTACTCGTCCGGGGAGCAGCCCCAGCATTTT. Its protein product is CASSYSSGEQPQHF.

This chain joins TRBV9 and TRBJ2-5; D may be TRBD2 (6 bases). The ends were cut back, 0 bases at V and 2 bases at J, with 11 bases in the middle. CDR1 is SGDLS and CDR2 is YYNGEE in the germline V gene. The CDR3 has 15 residues. CDR3 protein: CASSVGGGGQETQYF. For the CDR3, the DNA is TGTGCCAGCAGCGTAGGGGGAGGCGGGCAAGAGACCCAGTACTTC.

V usage is TRBV13 and J usage is TRBJ1-5, with a weak D call TRBD1 (6 bases). The germline V gene has CDR1 PRHDT and CDR2 FYEKMQ (reference sequence). Trimming pared 5 bases from V and 6 bases from J, leaving 11 bases between. The CDR3 totals 13 residues. CDR3 sequence: CASSTNRVQPQHF. The CDR3 bases are TGTGCCAGCAGCACTAACAGGGTTCAGCCCCAGCATTTT.

V is TRBV6-1 and J is TRBJ1-2, with TRBD1 matching 8 bases. From germline, CDR1 is MNHNS and CDR2 SASEGT. The CDR3 runs 15 residues. V lost 7 bases and J lost 2; bases outside the gene matches: 9. CDR3 nucleotides: TGTGCCAGCACTCCAGGGGACAGGACCAACTATGGCTACACCTTC. It specifies CASTPGDRTNYGYTF.

This clone was recorded only once. V gene TRBV29-1 combines with J gene TRBJ2-6; D not certain. The CDR3 has 13 amino acids. Germline V gene sequence: CDR1 SQVTM, CDR2 ANQGSEA. The V gene lost 5 bases and the J gene lost 2 bases, with 7 bases spanning the gap. CDR3 in DNA: TGCAGCGTTTTCAGAGCTGGGGCCAACGTCCTGACTTTC. This encodes CSVFRAGANVLTF.

V usage is TRBV6-1 and J usage is TRBJ1-2; maybe TRBD1 (6 bases). V gave up 5 bases and J gave up 0 bases, with 13 bases separating them. Germline CDR1 reads MNHNS; CDR2 reads SASEGT. The length of the CDR3 is 15 residues. The CDR3 here is CASSNQDSSNYGYTF. The CDR3 coding sequence is TGTGCCAGCAGTAATCAGGACAGCTCTAACTATGGCTACACCTTC.

This clone was found once. The V gene is TRBV11-2, the J gene TRBJ2-7; possible D gene TRBD2, 5 bases. From germline, CDR1 is SGHAT and CDR2 FQNNGV. The ends were cut back, 4 bases at V and 2 bases at J, with 18 bases in the middle. This CDR3 comprises 16 residues. CDR3 bases: TGTGCCAGCAGCTCCTCCCGGGGAGCGCAGACCTACGAGCAGTACTTC. It translates to CASSSSRGAQTYEQYF.

The chain carries TRBV19 and TRBJ2-7; 9 positions match TRBD1. CDR1 LNHDA and CDR2 SQIVND come from the germline V gene (reference sequence). Trimming removed 10 bases from V and 2 bases from J; junction bases left unmatched: 12. The CDR3 extends over 15 amino acids. CDR3 in DNA: TGTGCCACCCGGGGTTTCGACAGGGGGACCTACGAGCAGTACTTC. Translation gives CATRGFDRGTYEQYF.

The J gene is TRBJ1-2, the V gene TRBV6-1; TRBD1 might be the D (5 bases). The CDR3 loop spans 15 amino acids. V was pared by 5 bases and J by 4 bases, with 17 bases between. Germline CDR1 and CDR2: MNHNS and SASEGT. The CDR3 protein is CASSRDPGRGYGYTF. In DNA form, the CDR3 reads TGTGCCAGCAGTCGGGACCCAGGTCGGGGCTATGGCTACACCTTC.

Notes on this clone: The junction and the germline gene differ at one end; a read error may be behind it. The rearrangement uses TRBV7-2 and TRBJ2-7, with TRBD1 matching over 11 bases. Germline V CDR1 and CDR2: SGHTA, FQGNSA. This CDR3 spans 15 amino acids. This chain's CDR3 is CASSPGTGGSYEQHF. In DNA form, the CDR3 reads TGTGCCAGCAGCCCTGGGACAGGGGGTTCCTACGAGCAGCACTTC.

The V gene is TRBV19, the J gene TRBJ2-5, with TRBD1 matching over 8 bases. After removal of 9 bases from V and 4 bases from J, the junction contained 10 bases not matched to a gene. This CDR3 has 14 residues. Looked up from germline, CDR1 is LNHDA and CDR2 is SQIVND (reference sequence). CDR3 coding DNA: TGTGCCAGCCGCGAGACAGGGGAGATAGAGACCCAGTACTTC. Translated, it gives CASRETGEIETQYF. The full variable domain, its missing parts supplied by reference TRBV19 and TRBJ2-5, is DGGITQSPKYLFRKEGQNVTLSCEQNLNHDAMYWYRQDPGQGLRLIYYSQIVNDFQKGDIAEGYSVSREKKESFPLTVTSAQKNPTAFYLCASRETGEIETQYFGPGTRLLVL.

The chain combines TRBV4-1 with TRBJ2-7, with TRBD2 matching over 9 bases. The CDR3 runs to 19 residues. The germline CDR1 and CDR2 sequences are MGHRA and YSYEKL. V lost 0 bases, J lost 0 bases, and 12 bases stayed unmatched. The CDR3 sequence is CASSQEGSLLAGSSYEQYF. The CDR3 region has the DNA TGCGCCAGCAGCCAAGAGGGTAGTTTGCTAGCGGGAAGCTCCTACGAGCAGTACTTC.

The chain recombines TRBV7-2 with TRBJ1-2, with TRBD1 as a possible D gene (5 bases). Trimming removed 1 base from V and 3 bases from J, with 9 bases in between. The CDR3 extends over 14 amino acids. Germline CDR1 SGHTA, CDR2 FQGNSA. The CDR3 region has the DNA TGTGCCAGCAGCTTAGGGGGCAGGGACTATGGCTACACCTTC. Protein: CASSLGGRDYGYTF.

This clone appeared a single time. The chain joins TRBV6-1 to TRBJ2-7; perhaps TRBD2 as D (5 bases). Trimming stripped 7 bases from V and 3 bases from J, with 13 bases between. CDR3 length: 13 residues. Germline V gives CDR1 MNHNS, CDR2 SASEGT. Written as DNA, the CDR3 is TGTGCCAGCACCTCGCGAGGAGGCTACGAGCAGTACTTC. This gives the protein CASTSRGGYEQYF.

The chain has TRBV10-1 and TRBJ2-1, with D perhaps TRBD1 or TRBD2 (5 bases each). Germline CDR1 reads WNHNN; CDR2 reads SYGVQD (reference sequence). There are 13 residues in the CDR3. Trimming stripped 6 bases from V and 8 bases from J, with 14 bases between. CDR3 region: CASRGDGTDEQFF. The CDR3 DNA is TGCGCCAGCAGGGGGGACGGGACGGATGAGCAGTTCTTC.

The chain uses TRBV28 and TRBJ1-5; 10 positions agree with TRBD1. The CDR3 consists of 14 residues. Germline V gene lookup returns CDR1 MDHEN and CDR2 SYDVKM. The trim removed 5 bases at V and 6 bases at J, leaving 4 bases unmatched. Here the CDR3 DNA reads TGTGCCAGCAGTCGGACAGGGGGAATTCAGCCCCAGCATTTT. This gives the protein CASSRTGGIQPQHF.

The gene calls are TRBV11-3 and TRBJ1-3; no clear D. CDR3 length equals 15 residues. Between the trimmed V and J ends, which lost 5 bases and 0 bases, there was a span of 11 bases. From germline, CDR1 is SGHNT and CDR2 YENEEA. The CDR3 DNA reads as TGTGCCAGCAGCCCTGGACGGACCTCTGGAAACACCATATATTTT. Translated: CASSPGRTSGNTIYF. The full variable domain, its missing parts supplied by reference TRBV11-3 and TRBJ1-3, is EAGVVQSPRYKIIEKKQPVAFWCNPISGHNTLYWYLQNLGQGPELLIRYENEEAVDDSQLPKDRFSAERLKGVDSTLKIQPAELGDSAVYLCASSPGRTSGNTIYFGEGSWLTVV.

The chain links TRBV5-4 to TRBJ2-1; TRBD1 aligns across 8 bases. The CDR3 totals 16 residues. Per the germline V gene, CDR1 is SGHNT and CDR2 is YYREEE (reference sequence). V was pared by 3 bases and J by 5 bases, with 10 bases of the junction left unmatched. The CDR3, as DNA: TGTGCCAGCAGCTCTCCGGACAGGGTACTAGACAATGAGCAGTTCTTC. This encodes CASSSPDRVLDNEQFF.

This chain links TRBV19 with TRBJ2-2; possible D gene TRBD2, 6 bases. Germline V gene lookup returns CDR1 LNHDA and CDR2 SQIVND (reference sequence). V lost 10 bases and J lost 7, with 22 bases in between. The CDR3 sequence is 15 residues long. The CDR3 is CANPADGRGFGELFF. The CDR3 DNA is TGTGCCAACCCGGCAGACGGGAGAGGGTTCGGGGAGCTGTTTTTT.

The chain uses TRBV6-5 and TRBJ2-7; TRBD1 matches 9 bases. The ends lost 1 base at V and 5 bases at J; junction bases unmatched: 3. The CDR3 sequence is 14 residues long. Per germline, CDR1 MNHEY and CDR2 SVGAGI. The CDR3 protein is CASSYYRDRDEQYF. The CDR3, as DNA: TGTGCCAGCAGTTACTACCGGGACAGGGACGAGCAGTACTTC.

This chain connects TRBV7-2 to TRBJ2-7; 10 bases align to TRBD2. This CDR3 is built from 15 residues. From germline, CDR1 is SGHTA and CDR2 FQGNSA. V shed 1 base, J shed 3 bases, and the junction held 3 bases outside the gene matches. The DNA for the CDR3 is TGTGCCAGCAGCTTAGGAAGCGGGAGGGTCTACGAGCAGTACTTC. It specifies CASSLGSGRVYEQYF.

The chain recombines TRBV10-1 with TRBJ2-5; 7 bases fit TRBD1. Germline assignment: CDR1 WNHNN and CDR2 SYGVQD (reference sequence). CDR3 length: 15 residues. V trimming: 0 bases; J trimming: 4 bases; junction bases outside the gene matches: 5. Written as DNA, the CDR3 is TGCGCCAGCAGTGAGTCGGGGGACAGAGGAGAGACCCAGTACTTC. This translates into CASSESGDRGETQYF.

This sequence joins TRBV5-3 and TRBJ2-3, with TRBD1 as a possible D gene (5 bases). TRBV5-3 is an ORF, with its function uncertain. This CDR3 contains 15 residues. V was trimmed by 5 bases and J by 3 bases, leaving 16 bases between them. In nucleotides, the CDR3 is TGTGCCAGAAGACCTCACGCCAACAGGACAGATACGCAGTATTTT. Translated: CARRPHANRTDTQYF.

This clone was observed a single time. The chain uses TRBV5-1 and TRBJ1-5; a possible D gene is TRBD1 (5 bases). The CDR3 contains 13 residues. Per germline, CDR1 SGHRS and CDR2 YFSETQ. The ends were cut back, 4 bases at V and 6 bases at J, with 11 bases in the middle. CDR3 bases: TGCGCCAGCAGCCTGGGGGGTTCTCAGCCCCAGCATTTT. Amino acids: CASSLGGSQPQHF. Full variable domain (remainder filled in from reference TRBV5-1 and TRBJ1-5): KAGVTQTPRYLIKTRGQQVTLSCSPISGHRSVSWYQQTPGQGLQFLFEYFSETQRNKGNFPGRFSGRQFSNSRSEMNVSTLELGDSALYLCASSLGGSQPQHFGDGTRLSIL.

The chain carries TRBV2 and TRBJ2-7; D perhaps matches TRBD1 (6 bases). The CDR3 runs to 13 residues. Trimming stripped 4 bases from V and 2 bases from J, with 9 bases between. Germline lookup yields CDR1 SNHLY and CDR2 FYNNEI. CDR3 DNA sequence: TGTGCCAGCAGTGCGGGACACCCCTACGAGCAGTACTTC. Its protein product is CASSAGHPYEQYF. The full variable domain, completed using reference TRBV2 and TRBJ2-7, is EPEVTQTPSHQVTQMGQEVILRCVPISNHLYFYWYRQILGQKVEFLVSFYNNEISEKSEIFDDQFSVERPDGSNFTLKIRSTKLEDSAMYFCASSAGHPYEQYFGPGTRLTVT.

The gene calls are TRBV19 and TRBJ2-1; 9 nucleotides align to TRBD1. There are 15 residues in the CDR3. After removal of 7 bases from V and 0 bases from J, the junction contained 4 bases not matched to a gene. The germline V gene has CDR1 LNHDA and CDR2 SQIVND (reference sequence). The CDR3 DNA reads TGTGCCAGTACCCCGGGACAGGGCTCCTACAATGAGCAGTTCTTC. Its protein is CASTPGQGSYNEQFF.

The rearrangement links TRBV28 to TRBJ1-5, with 8 bases lining up with TRBD1. CDR1 is MDHEN, CDR2 SYDVKM, per germline. This CDR3 has 13 amino acids. V shed 6 bases and J 5 bases; nucleotides not matched to a gene: 3. In nucleotides, the CDR3 is TGTGCCAGCAGCCCAGGGGGCGATCAGCCCCAGCATTTT. Amino acid sequence: CASSPGGDQPQHF.